The 20 T cell receptor beta chains below come from one sample, sequenced in a study of blood T cells in healthy people across ages. Through a sample-barcoded 5' primer and a J-beta primer mix, a second PCR was run for roughly 6 to 11 cycles. MiXCR, applied by TCRdb to the 5' RACE reads, yields one record per CDR3 protein. The sample contains around 280,000 distinct CDR3 sequences, around 29% of which appear only once. The sequenced sample consisted of blood. The receptor source for this set is a woman in her 70s in good health.

The genes are TRBV5-1 and TRBJ2-5; weak D call: TRBD2 (6 bases). The tail of the sequence fits TRBJ2-1 better, so the J call may be wrong. Germline V gene lookup returns CDR1 SGHRS and CDR2 YFSETQ. This CDR3 contains 13 residues. The CDR3 protein is CASSLSVGGEQFF. CDR3 DNA: TGCGCCAGCAGCTTGTCTGTTGGGGGGGAGCAGTTCTTC.

This clonotype was picked up a small number of times. The chain joins TRBV2 to TRBJ2-3, with 12 bases matching TRBD2. CDR3 length: 17 residues. The germline V gene encodes CDR1 SNHLY and CDR2 FYNNEI. V lost 6 bases and J lost 0; bases outside the gene matches: 7. CDR3 DNA: TGTGCCAGCAGAGACGGACTAGCGGGGTCTAGCACAGATACGCAGTATTTT. Encoded protein: CASRDGLAGSSTDTQYF.

The chain is built from TRBV29-1 and TRBJ2-7, with a weak D call TRBD1 (6 bases). Trimming pared 1 base from V and 4 bases from J, leaving 11 bases between. Germline lookup yields CDR1 SQVTM and CDR2 ANQGSEA. The CDR3 is made up of 13 amino acids. This CDR3 is CSVEVGTHYEQYF. The CDR3, as DNA: TGCAGCGTTGAAGTAGGGACACATTACGAGCAGTACTTC.

This chain uses TRBV5-1 with TRBJ2-1, with D possibly TRBD2 on 6 matching bases. V lost 1 base to trimming and J lost 6 bases, with 14 bases between them. This CDR3 comprises 15 residues. Germline lookup yields CDR1 SGHRS and CDR2 YFSETQ. CDR3 coding DNA: TGCGCCAGCAGCTTGCTGGGACTTCCCTCCAATGAGCAGTTCTTC. Translation: CASSLLGLPSNEQFF.

The rearrangement joins TRBV5-1 to TRBJ1-2; no clear D. V was clipped by 2 bases and J by 6 bases, with 11 bases between them. CDR1 is SGHRS, CDR2 YFSETQ, per germline. The CDR3 loop spans 13 amino acids. CDR3 protein: CASSFGRGNGYTF. CDR3 coding DNA: TGCGCCAGCAGCTTCGGTCGTGGCAATGGCTACACCTTC.

This chain connects TRBV25-1 to TRBJ2-5, with D perhaps matching TRBD2 (5 bases). The CDR3 loop spans 15 amino acids. Germline lookup yields CDR1 MGHDK and CDR2 SYGVNS. The V end lost 1 base, the J end lost 3 bases, and 12 bases lay between the germline ends. The CDR3 protein is CASSEFGGREETQYF. CDR3 DNA: TGTGCCAGCAGTGAATTTGGTGGGAGAGAAGAGACCCAGTACTTC.

This clonotype was detected only a few times. The chain couples TRBV10-1 to TRBJ1-5; no clear D gene. The germline CDR1 and CDR2 sequences are WNHNN and SYGVQD (reference sequence). The length of the CDR3 is 13 residues. Trimming removed 3 bases at V and 1 base at J, with 4 bases between. The CDR3 DNA is TGCGCCAGCAGTGAACAGAGCAATCAGCCCCAGCATTTT. Translation gives CASSEQSNQPQHF.

This clonotype was seen a handful of times. This chain connects TRBV28 to TRBJ1-4, with D unclear. The V gene lost 8 bases and the J gene lost 6 bases, with 19 bases spanning the gap. Germline-derived CDR1 and CDR2 are MDHEN and SYDVKM. The CDR3 is made up of 15 amino acids. DNA of the CDR3: TGTGCCAGCGTTCCCTGGTCTGGAGGAGATGAAAAACTGTTTTTT. This codes for CASVPWSGGDEKLFF.

In its sample, this clonotype was seen many times. The chain uses TRBV5-1 and TRBJ2-3, with TRBD2 identical over 14 bases. Germline CDR1 is SGHRS and CDR2 is YFSETQ. Trimming removed 5 bases from V and 4 bases from J; junction bases left unmatched: 6. The CDR3 runs to 16 residues. CDR3 sequence reads: CASRRGLAGDSDTQYF. The CDR3 DNA reads as TGCGCCAGCAGAAGGGGACTAGCGGGAGATTCAGATACGCAGTATTTT.

This rearrangement joins TRBV12-3 or TRBV12-4 to TRBJ2-7; no definite D call. This CDR3 spans 13 amino acids. Between the trimmed V and J ends, which lost 4 bases and 4 bases, there was a span of 11 bases. CDR3 residues: CASSSPNGYEQYF. The CDR3 DNA reads TGTGCCAGCAGTTCCCCTAACGGGTACGAGCAGTACTTC.

The chain carries TRBV7-8 and TRBJ2-5, with 9 bases matching TRBD2. The J call may not be correct, given that the DNA end is closer to TRBJ2-7. Germline V gene sequence: CDR1 SGHVS, CDR2 FQNEAQ. CDR3 length: 17 amino acids. The CDR3 is CASSPPPLAGRNYEQYF. The CDR3 DNA reads TGTGCCAGCAGCCCCCCTCCCCTAGCGGGAAGAAACTACGAGCAGTACTTC.

This sequence joins TRBV6-5 and TRBJ2-1; 12 bases are shared with TRBD2. Looked up from germline, CDR1 is MNHEY and CDR2 is SVGAGI. Unmatched junction bases numbered 6, after V lost 0 bases and J lost 12 bases. The CDR3 extends over 15 amino acids. The CDR3 protein is CASSYSTSGSGGQFF. The CDR3 coding sequence is TGTGCCAGCAGTTACTCGACTAGCGGGAGCGGTGGGCAGTTCTTC.

This clonotype appeared once. This rearrangement joins TRBV6-1 to TRBJ2-5; 9 positions agree with TRBD2. The CDR3 has 16 residues. V shed 6 bases, J shed 5 bases, and the junction held 13 bases outside the gene matches. Germline V CDR1 and CDR2: MNHNS, SASEGT. CDR3: CASRMYPGLAYETQYF. CDR3 bases: TGTGCCAGCAGAATGTATCCGGGACTAGCTTATGAGACCCAGTACTTC.

This clonotype was detected a few times. V and J are TRBV7-8 and TRBJ1-5, with D unclear. From germline, CDR1 is SGHVS and CDR2 FQNEAQ. CDR3 size: 13 residues. V dropped 5 bases and J dropped 5 bases, with 10 bases sitting between them. The CDR3 is CASSPPGYQPQHF. The DNA for the CDR3 is TGTGCCAGCAGCCCCCCGGGGTATCAGCCCCAGCATTTT.

This chain links TRBV28 with TRBJ1-1; the D gene is possibly TRBD1 (6 bases). The CDR3 is 16 residues long. CDR1 is MDHEN and CDR2 is SYDVKM in the germline V gene. The ends were cut back, 11 bases at V and 1 base at J, with 23 bases in the middle. The CDR3 coding sequence is TGTGCCGGCTCCGGGACACCTCTATTGTCGAACACTGAAGCTTTCTTT. Translated, it gives CAGSGTPLLSNTEAFF.

This clonotype was observed a few times. The chain employs TRBV3-1 and TRBJ2-5, with D maybe TRBD2 (6 bases). Germline lookup yields CDR1 LGHDT and CDR2 YNNKEL (reference sequence). With 1 base removed from V and 4 bases from J, the gap between germline ends came to 19 bases. The CDR3 length is 17 residues. The CDR3 region is CASSQGLRGGGSETQYF. Written as DNA, the CDR3 is TGTGCCAGCAGCCAAGGCCTCCGTGGGGGAGGTTCAGAGACCCAGTACTTC.

The chain joins TRBV10-3 to TRBJ1-2, with D possibly TRBD1 on 6 matching bases. Germline V CDR1 and CDR2: ENHRY, SYGVKD. The CDR3 extends over 12 amino acids. Deletions cut 9 bases from V and 6 bases from J, with 14 bases between. The CDR3 sequence: CAIQQGTDGYTF. DNA for the CDR3: TGTGCCATACAACAGGGAACTGATGGCTACACCTTC.

V gene TRBV7-9 combines with J gene TRBJ2-5; 14 bases fit TRBD2. The V gene end was trimmed by 4 bases and the J gene end by 3 bases; junction bases not matched to a gene: 7. The CDR3 totals 17 residues. Looked up from germline, CDR1 is SEHNR and CDR2 is FQNEAQ (reference sequence). The CDR3 here is CASSSGTSGRGKETQYF. CDR3 nucleotide sequence: TGTGCCAGCAGCTCCGGGACTAGCGGGAGAGGGAAAGAGACCCAGTACTTC.

This clonotype was observed many times. Compared with germline, one end of the junction differs, possibly owing to a read error. This chain connects TRBV28 to TRBJ2-5; tentatively, D is TRBD2 (6 bases). Germline V gives CDR1 MDHEN, CDR2 SYDVKM. The CDR3 runs to 12 residues. CDR3 sequence reads: CASKASVADLFF. Here the CDR3 DNA reads TGTGCCAGCAAAGCTAGCGTTGCGGACTTGTTCTTC.

The chain uses TRBV7-2 and TRBJ2-5, with D unresolved. V gave up 5 bases and J gave up 2 bases, with 18 bases separating them. This CDR3 contains 16 residues. In germline, CDR1 is SGHTA, CDR2 FQGNSA. CDR3 residues: CASSPRVFTQQETQYF. CDR3 coding DNA: TGTGCCAGCAGCCCACGGGTTTTTACCCAACAAGAGACCCAGTACTTC.